The present T cell receptor beta chain was sequenced within a study of blood T cells in healthy people across ages (dated by TCRdb to the mid-2010s). At the level of the whole study: In model experiments, template switching captured about one uniquely barcoded TCR beta cDNA molecule for every two T cells. Age-related changes in TCR beta repertoire diversity were measured in the study by deep sequencing normalized with unique cDNA molecular identifiers. Four age groups were formed from the donors: young (average approximately 15 years), middle-aged (approximately 39), aged (approximately 60) and long-lived (around 82). To avoid experimental bias, donors of different ages were randomly spread across the sequencing lanes. For two donors (one aged 18 to 30 and one aged 80 or older), the study analyzed two additional independent replicas of 1 million unique cDNA reads from the same blood draw. Overall results and qualifications from the work: Conclusive comparison of naive and antigen-experienced compartments was prevented by the profiling of bulk unsorted PBMCs. Estimates of total diversity based on one million sequenced T cells were regarded as lower bounds and as underestimates. Compared with the aged group, more naive CD4+ T cells, fewer expanded clones and increased TCR diversity were shown by the long-lived group, suggesting age selection. The CMV infection status of donors was not known, potentially confounding age-related changes in expanded clonotypes. As age increased, observed TCR beta diversity per million T cells dropped in a roughly linear way, and a significant reduction was already evident by age around 41. There was a strong correlation between observed TCR beta diversity and the percentage of naive T cells measured by flow cytometry.

Library preparation used 5' RACE. The reads were generated on an Illumina HiSeq 2500. A second roughly 7 to 11 cycle PCR used a sample-barcoded 5' primer and a J-beta primer mix. A template-switch 5' adaptor carrying 12 random nucleotides introduced a unique molecular identifier onto each TCR beta cDNA molecule. At least 3 million CDR3-containing paired-end reads were obtained from each sample. The Mint cDNA synthesis kit, primed by a TRBC-specific oligonucleotide, was used to synthesize first-strand cDNA from all RNA. Following uracil-DNA glycosylase treatment, all cDNA underwent a first 18-cycle PCR with the universal primers M1SS and BC2_uni_R. From the authors' description of their analysis: For normalization, 1 million high-quality reads were randomly selected from each sample, with every read carrying a distinct molecular identifier. Instead of being binned into consensus sequences, reads with shared molecular identifiers were discarded. MiTCR, run with a Q25 quality threshold and the strictest error-elimination algorithm, handled CDR3 identification, clonotype clustering and error correction. A nonparametric unseen species model using Euler transformation provided a lower-bound estimate of total TCR beta diversity. The raw public data were reprocessed by TCRdb itself: fastp quality trimming at Q25, MiXCR clonotype calling, in-frame beta chains only. Entries are consolidated by CDR3 protein sequence, retaining the most common genes and DNA. None of the V and J calls come from the authors' own analysis; TCRdb made them. This sample holds hundreds of thousands of distinct CDR3 sequences; 25% to 35% were observed only once. The ten biggest clones cover 17% of the sample.

V ends up 3 bases short and J 7 bases short, with an unmatched junction base count of 9. Counted from cysteine to phenylalanine, this CDR3 has 16 amino acids. Left in the record is the CDR3 DNA by itself, 48 bases read in frame from the first base. The germline V gene gives CDR1 as SGHAT and CDR2 as FQNNGV. Donors were 30 to 45 systemically healthy Caucasian individuals from Russia aged roughly 6 to 90 years. Each donor gave approximately 9.4 milliliters of peripheral blood, drawn into EDTA-treated Vacutainer tubes. Ficoll-Paque density-gradient centrifugation was used to isolate PBMCs, with at least 6 million obtained per sample. Trizol reagent was used to extract total RNA from PBMCs, with at least 6 micrograms per sample. For every donor, an aliquot of PBMCs went through flow cytometry to measure the percentages of naive CD45RAhigh/CD27high T cells. Notes on this clonotype: Its antigen specificity is not known. No quality values exist for individual bases; no much larger clone is one base distant.

This TCR came from a woman of 80 years or more in good health. Sequencing input: blood. This chain is built from TRBV11-2 and TRBJ1-4, with TRBD1 identical over 9 junction bases. Read as DNA, the sequence is TGTGCCAGCAGCTTGGGACAGGGCTCTATCGCTGAAAAACTGTTTTTT. This is translated as CASSLGQGSIAEKLFF. Reference TRBV11-2 and TRBJ1-4 genes cover what lies past the CDR3, so the full variable domain is EAGVAQSPRYKIIEKRQSVAFWCNPISGHATLYWYQQILGQGPKLLIQFQNNGVVDDSQLPKDRFSAERLKGVDSTLKIQPAKLEDSAVYLCASSLGQGSIAEKLFFGSGTQLSVL.